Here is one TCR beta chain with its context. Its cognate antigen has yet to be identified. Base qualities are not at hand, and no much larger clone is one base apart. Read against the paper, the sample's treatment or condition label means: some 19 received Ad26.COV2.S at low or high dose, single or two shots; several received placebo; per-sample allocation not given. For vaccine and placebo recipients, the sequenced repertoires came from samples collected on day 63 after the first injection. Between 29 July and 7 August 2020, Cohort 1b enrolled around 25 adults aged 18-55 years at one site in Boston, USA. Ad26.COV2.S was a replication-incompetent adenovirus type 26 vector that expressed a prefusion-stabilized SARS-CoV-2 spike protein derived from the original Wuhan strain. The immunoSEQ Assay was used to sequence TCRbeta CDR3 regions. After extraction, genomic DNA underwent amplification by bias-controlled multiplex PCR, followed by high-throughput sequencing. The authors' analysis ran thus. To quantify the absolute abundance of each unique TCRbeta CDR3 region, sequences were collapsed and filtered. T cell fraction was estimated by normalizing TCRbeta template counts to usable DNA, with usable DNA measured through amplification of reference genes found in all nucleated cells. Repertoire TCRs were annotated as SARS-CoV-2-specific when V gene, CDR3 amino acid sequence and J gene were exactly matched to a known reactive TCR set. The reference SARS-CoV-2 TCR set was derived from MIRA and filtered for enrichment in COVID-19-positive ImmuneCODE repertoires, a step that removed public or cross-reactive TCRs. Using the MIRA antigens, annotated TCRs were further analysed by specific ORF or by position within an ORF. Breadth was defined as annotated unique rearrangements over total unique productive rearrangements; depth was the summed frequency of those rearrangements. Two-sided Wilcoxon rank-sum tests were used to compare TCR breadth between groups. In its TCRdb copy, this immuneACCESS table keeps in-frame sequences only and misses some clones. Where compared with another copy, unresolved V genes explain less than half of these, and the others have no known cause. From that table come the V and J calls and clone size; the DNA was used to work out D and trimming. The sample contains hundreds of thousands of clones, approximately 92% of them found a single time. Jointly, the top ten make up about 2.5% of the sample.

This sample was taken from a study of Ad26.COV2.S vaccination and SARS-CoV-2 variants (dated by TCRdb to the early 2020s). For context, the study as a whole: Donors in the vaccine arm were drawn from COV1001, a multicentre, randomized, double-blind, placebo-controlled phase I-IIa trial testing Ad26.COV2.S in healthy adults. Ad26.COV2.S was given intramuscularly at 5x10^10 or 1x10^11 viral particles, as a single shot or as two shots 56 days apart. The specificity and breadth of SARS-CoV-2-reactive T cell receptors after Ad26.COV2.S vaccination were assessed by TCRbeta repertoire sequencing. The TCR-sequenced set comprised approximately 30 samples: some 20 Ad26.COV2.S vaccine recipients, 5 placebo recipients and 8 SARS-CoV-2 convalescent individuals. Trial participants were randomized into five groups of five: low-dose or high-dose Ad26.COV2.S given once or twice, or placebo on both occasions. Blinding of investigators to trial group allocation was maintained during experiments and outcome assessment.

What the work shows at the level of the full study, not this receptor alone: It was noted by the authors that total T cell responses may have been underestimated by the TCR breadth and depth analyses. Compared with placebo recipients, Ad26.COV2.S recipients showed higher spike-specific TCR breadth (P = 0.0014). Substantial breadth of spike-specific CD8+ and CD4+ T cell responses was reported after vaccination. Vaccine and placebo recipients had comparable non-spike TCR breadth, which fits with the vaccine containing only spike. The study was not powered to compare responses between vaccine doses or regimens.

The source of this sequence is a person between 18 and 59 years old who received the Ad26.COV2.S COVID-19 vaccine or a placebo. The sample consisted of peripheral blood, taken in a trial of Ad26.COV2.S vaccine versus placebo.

The CDR3 corresponds to CASGVGQAVSRAFF. The DNA sequence is TGTGCCAGCGGAGTGGGACAGGCTGTATCCCGAGCTTTCTTT. This chain joins TRBV27 to TRBJ1-1; the central 8 bases match TRBD1. CDR1 and CDR2, per the germline V gene (reference sequence), are MNHEY and SMNVEV. The CDR3, from cysteine to phenylalanine, totals 14 residues. Of all the DNA, just the CDR3 is kept, 42 bases in frame from base 1. V lost 8 bases and J lost 10 bases, and the count of bases not matched to a germline gene is 15.